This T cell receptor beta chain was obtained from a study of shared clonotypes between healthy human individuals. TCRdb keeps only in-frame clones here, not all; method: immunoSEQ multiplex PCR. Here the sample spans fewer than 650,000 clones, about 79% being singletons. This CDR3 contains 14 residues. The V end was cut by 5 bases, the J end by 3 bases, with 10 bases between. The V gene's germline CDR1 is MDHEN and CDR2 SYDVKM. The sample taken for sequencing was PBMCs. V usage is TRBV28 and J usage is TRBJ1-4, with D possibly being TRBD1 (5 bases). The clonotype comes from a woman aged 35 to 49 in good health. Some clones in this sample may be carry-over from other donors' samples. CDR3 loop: CASSPGGSNEKLFF. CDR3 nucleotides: TGTGCCAGCAGTCCTGGGGGTTCTAATGAAAAACTGTTTTTT. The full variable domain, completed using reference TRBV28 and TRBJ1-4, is DVKVTQSSRYLVKRTGEKVFLECVQDMDHENMFWYRQDPGLGLRLIYFSYDVKMKEKGDIPEGYSVSREKKERFSLILESASTNQTSMYLCASSPGGSNEKLFFGSGTQLSVL.